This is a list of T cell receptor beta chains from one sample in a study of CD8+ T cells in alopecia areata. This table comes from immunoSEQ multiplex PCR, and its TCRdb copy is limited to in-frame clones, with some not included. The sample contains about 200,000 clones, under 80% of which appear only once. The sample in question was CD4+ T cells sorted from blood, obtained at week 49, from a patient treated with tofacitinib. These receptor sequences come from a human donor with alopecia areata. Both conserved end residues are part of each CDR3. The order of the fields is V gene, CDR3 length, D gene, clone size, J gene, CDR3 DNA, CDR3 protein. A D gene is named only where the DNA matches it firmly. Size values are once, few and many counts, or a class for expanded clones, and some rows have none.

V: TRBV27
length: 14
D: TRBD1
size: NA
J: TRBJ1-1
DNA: TGTGCCAGCAGTTCGACAGGGCATACGATAATAGCTTTCTTT
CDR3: CASSSTGHTIIAFF

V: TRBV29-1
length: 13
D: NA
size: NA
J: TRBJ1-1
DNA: TGCAGCGTTTCCGGGACCCAAAGGACTGAAGCTTTCTTT
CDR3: CSVSGTQRTEAFF

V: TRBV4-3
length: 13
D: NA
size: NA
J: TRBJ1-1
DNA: TGCGCCAGCAGCCAAGATCTACGGAGTGAAGCTTTCTTT
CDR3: CASSQDLRSEAFF

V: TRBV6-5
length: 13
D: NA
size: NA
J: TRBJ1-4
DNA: TGTGCCAGCAGTTACAGGGCACAGGAAAAACTGTTTTTT
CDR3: CASSYRAQEKLFF

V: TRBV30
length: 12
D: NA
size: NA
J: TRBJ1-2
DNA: TGTGCCTGGAGCCTCTCACTATATGGCTACACCTTC
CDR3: CAWSLSLYGYTF

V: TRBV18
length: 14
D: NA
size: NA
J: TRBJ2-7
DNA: TGTGCCAGCTCACCAAGCGGTTCCGTCTACGAGCAGTACTTC
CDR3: CASSPSGSVYEQYF

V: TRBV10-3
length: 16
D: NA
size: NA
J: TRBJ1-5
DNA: TGTGCCATCAGTGAGTCCGGACAGCGAGGCAATCAGCCCCAGCATTTT
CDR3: CAISESGQRGNQPQHF

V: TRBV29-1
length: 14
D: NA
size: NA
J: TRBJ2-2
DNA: TGCAGCGTTGAAGAGAGATCCGGGGCCGGGGAGCTGTTTTTT
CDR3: CSVEERSGAGELFF

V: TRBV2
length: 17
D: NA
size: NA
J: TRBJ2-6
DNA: TGTGCCAGCACCGGCGCCAAGGGGGACTCTGGGGCCAACGTCCTGACTTTC
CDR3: CASTGAKGDSGANVLTF

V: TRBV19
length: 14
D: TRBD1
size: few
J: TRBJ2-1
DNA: TGTGCCAGCCGGACAGGGGGATCCTACAATGAGCAGTTCTTC
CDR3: CASRTGGSYNEQFF

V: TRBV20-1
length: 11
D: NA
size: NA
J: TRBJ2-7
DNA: TGCAGTGCGGAAGGATACTACGAGCAGTACTTC
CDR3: CSAEGYYEQYF

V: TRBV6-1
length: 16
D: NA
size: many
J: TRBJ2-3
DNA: TGTGCCAGCAGTGCCAGTGTTTGGGGTTTAACAGATACGCAGTATTTT
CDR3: CASSASVWGLTDTQYF

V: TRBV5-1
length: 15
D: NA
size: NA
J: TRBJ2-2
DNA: TGCGCCAGCAGCTTGGAACTAGACAACACCGGGGAGCTGTTTTTT
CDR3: CASSLELDNTGELFF

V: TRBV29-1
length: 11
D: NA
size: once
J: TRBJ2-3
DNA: TGCAGCGTTGGCCATTTGGAGTTGGCGTATTTT
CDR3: CSVGHLELAYF

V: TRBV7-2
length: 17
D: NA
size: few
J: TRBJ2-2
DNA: TGTGCCAGCAGCTACGAGTTGGGGCGGGCGAACACCGGGGAGCTGTTTTTT
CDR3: CASSYELGRANTGELFF

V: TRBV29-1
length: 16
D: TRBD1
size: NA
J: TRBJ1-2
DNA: TGCAGCGTTGAATCCCGTGGAGGGGACAGGAACTATGGCTACACCTTC
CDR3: CSVESRGGDRNYGYTF

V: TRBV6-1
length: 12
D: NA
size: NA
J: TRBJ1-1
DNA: TGTGCCAGCAGTGAAGCTTGGGTTGAAGCTTTCTTT
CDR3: CASSEAWVEAFF

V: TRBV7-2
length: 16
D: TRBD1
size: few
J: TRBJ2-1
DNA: TGTGCCAGCAGCCCCTCTTTTCGGACAGGGGGCCATGAGCAGTTCTTC
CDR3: CASSPSFRTGGHEQFF

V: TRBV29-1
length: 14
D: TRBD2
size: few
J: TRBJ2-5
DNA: TGCAGCGTCCACTTAGCGGGGGTACAAGAGACCCAGTACTTC
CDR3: CSVHLAGVQETQYF

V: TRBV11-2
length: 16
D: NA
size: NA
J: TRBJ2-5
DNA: TGTGCCAGCAGCCCAATGGGCGGGGACCTTGGAGAGACCCAGTACTTC
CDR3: CASSPMGGDLGETQYF

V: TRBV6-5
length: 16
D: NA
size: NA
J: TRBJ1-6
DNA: TGTGCCAGCAGTTACTCGAGTGTTACCGAGGATTCACCCCTCCACTTT
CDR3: CASSYSSVTEDSPLHF

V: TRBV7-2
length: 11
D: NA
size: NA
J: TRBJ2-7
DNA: TGTGCCAGCAGTAGGGGTTACGAGCAGTACTTC
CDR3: CASSRGYEQYF

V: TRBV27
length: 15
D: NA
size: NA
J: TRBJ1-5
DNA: TGTGCCAGCAGTTTAAGCGCGTTAAGCAATCAGCCCCAGCATTTT
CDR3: CASSLSALSNQPQHF

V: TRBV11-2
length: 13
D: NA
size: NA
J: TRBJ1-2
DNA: TGTGCCAGCAGCTTGGAGGGGAATTATGGCTACACCTTC
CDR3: CASSLEGNYGYTF

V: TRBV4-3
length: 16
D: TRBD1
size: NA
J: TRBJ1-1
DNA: TGCGCCAGCAGCCAACTCAAGGGGACAGGGAACACTGAAGCTTTCTTT
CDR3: CASSQLKGTGNTEAFF

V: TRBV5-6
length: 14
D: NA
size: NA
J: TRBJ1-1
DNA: TGTGCCAGCAGCCCAGTGGGCGGGAACACTGAAGCTTTCTTT
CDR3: CASSPVGGNTEAFF

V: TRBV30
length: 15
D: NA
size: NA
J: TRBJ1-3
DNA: TGTGCCTGGAGTATTGTTGGGTTTTCTGGAAACACCATATATTTT
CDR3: CAWSIVGFSGNTIYF

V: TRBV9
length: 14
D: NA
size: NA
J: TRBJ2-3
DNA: TGTGCCAGCAGCGGGGCTAGCCACACAGATACGCAGTATTTT
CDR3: CASSGASHTDTQYF

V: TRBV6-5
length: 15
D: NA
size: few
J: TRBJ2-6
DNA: TGTGCCAGCAGTTATTCAGGGCCGGGGGCCAACGTCCTGACTTTC
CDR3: CASSYSGPGANVLTF

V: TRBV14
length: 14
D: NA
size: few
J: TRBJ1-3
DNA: TGTGCCAGCAGCCAACAGATCTCTGGAAACACCATATATTTT
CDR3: CASSQQISGNTIYF

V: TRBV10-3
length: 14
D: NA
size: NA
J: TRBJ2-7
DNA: TGTGCCATTCCGCTAGCGAACAATCCCTACGAGCAGTACTTC
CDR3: CAIPLANNPYEQYF

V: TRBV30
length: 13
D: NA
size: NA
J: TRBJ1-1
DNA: TGTGCCTGGACAGCGGGTGGGAACACTGAAGCTTTCTTT
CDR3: CAWTAGGNTEAFF

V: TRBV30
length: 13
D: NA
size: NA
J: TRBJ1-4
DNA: TGTGCCTGGAGTGTGGCACCTAATGAAAAACTGTTTTTT
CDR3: CAWSVAPNEKLFF

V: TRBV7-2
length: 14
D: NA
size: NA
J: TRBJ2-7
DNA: TGTGCCAGCAGCCCACCCCCCTCGAGGGGAGAGCAGTACTTC
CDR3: CASSPPPSRGEQYF

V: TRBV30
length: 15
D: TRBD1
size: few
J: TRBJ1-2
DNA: TGTGCCTGGAGTCAGGGGGCCTTCTCTGCCTATGGCTACACCTTC
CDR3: CAWSQGAFSAYGYTF

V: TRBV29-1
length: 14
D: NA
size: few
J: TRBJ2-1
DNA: TGCAGCGGGGCCCAACCTCCGGGGTCAAATGAGCAGTTCTTC
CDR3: CSGAQPPGSNEQFF

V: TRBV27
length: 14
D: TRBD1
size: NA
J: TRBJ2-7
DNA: TGTGCCAGCAGGGTGGACAGGAACTCCTACGAGCAGTACTTC
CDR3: CASRVDRNSYEQYF

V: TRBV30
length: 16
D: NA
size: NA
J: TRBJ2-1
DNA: TGTGCCTGGAGTGTTACTTCACCCTCCCCTAACAATGAGCAGTTCTTC
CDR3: CAWSVTSPSPNNEQFF

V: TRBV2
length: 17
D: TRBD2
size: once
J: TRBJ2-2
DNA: TGTGCCAGCAAGGCAGCGGGGGAAGGGTACGGCACCGGGGAGCTGTTTTTT
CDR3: CASKAAGEGYGTGELFF

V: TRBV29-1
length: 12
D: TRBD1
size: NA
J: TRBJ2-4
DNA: TGCAGCGTTCGACAGGGCCAAAACATTCAGTACTTC
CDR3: CSVRQGQNIQYF

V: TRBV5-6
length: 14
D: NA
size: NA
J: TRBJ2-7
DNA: TGTGCCAGCAGCTTCATCGGGGGCGACTACGAGCAGTACTTC
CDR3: CASSFIGGDYEQYF

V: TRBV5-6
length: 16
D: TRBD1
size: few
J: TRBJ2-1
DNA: TGTGCCAGCAGCCGCCGGGACAGGGGGCCTGACAATGAGCAGTTCTTC
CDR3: CASSRRDRGPDNEQFF

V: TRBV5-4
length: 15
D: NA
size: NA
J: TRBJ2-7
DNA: TGTGCCAGCAGCCTAGCCACAGGACTCCGGGGGGAGCAGTACTTC
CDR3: CASSLATGLRGEQYF

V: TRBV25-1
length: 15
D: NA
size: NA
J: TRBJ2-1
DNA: TGTGCCAGCAGTGAATATTTGGGAGCTTACAATGAGCAGTTCTTC
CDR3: CASSEYLGAYNEQFF

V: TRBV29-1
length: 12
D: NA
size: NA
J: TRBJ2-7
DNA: TGCAGCGTTGAAATTGGCAGACACGAGCAGTACTTC
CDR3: CSVEIGRHEQYF

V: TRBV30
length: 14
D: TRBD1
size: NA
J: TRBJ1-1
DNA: TGTGCCTGGAGCCTAAACAGGGGGCGAACTGAAGCTTTCTTT
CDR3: CAWSLNRGRTEAFF

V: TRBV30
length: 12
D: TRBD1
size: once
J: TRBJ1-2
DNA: TGTGCCTGGAGTCCACAGGGGCCTGGCTACACCTTC
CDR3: CAWSPQGPGYTF

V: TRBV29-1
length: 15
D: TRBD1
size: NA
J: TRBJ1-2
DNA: TGCAGCGTTCCACGCGGGACAGGGAGGAACTATGGCTACACCTTC
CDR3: CSVPRGTGRNYGYTF

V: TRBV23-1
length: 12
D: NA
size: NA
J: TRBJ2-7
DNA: TGCGCCAGCAGCCAGTTACCGAACGAGCAGTACTTC
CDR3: CASSQLPNEQYF

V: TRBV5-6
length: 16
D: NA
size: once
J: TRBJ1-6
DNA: TGTGCCAGCAGCTTGATGGTGGGGTCCTATAATTCACCCCTCCACTTT
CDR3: CASSLMVGSYNSPLHF

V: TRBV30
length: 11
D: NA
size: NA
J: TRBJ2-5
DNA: TGTGCCTGGAAGGGTCGGGAGACCCAGTACTTC
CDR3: CAWKGRETQYF

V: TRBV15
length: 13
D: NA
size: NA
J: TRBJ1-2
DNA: TGTGCCACCAGTCTGGCAGGGCCTGGTGGCTACACCTTC
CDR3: CATSLAGPGGYTF

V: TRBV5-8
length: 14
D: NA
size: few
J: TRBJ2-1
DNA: TGTGCCAGCAGCTTGGACACCTCCTACAATGAGCAGTTCTTC
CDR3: CASSLDTSYNEQFF